The rows below give T cell receptor beta chains drawn from one sample of a study of T cells in localized non-small cell lung cancer. Using immunoSEQ multiplex PCR, the repertoire was profiled, and TCRdb retains in-frame clones only, with some absent. The repertoire consists of roughly 38,000 clones, with around 84% occurring once and the leading ten covering approximately 3.4%. Sequencing used peripheral blood, obtained before any cancer treatment. The source of these receptors is a man aged 18-49 years with stage I lung adenocarcinoma. CDR3s include the opening cysteine and the closing phenylalanine or tryptophan. D genes are given only for firm matches. The listing skips clone size in some rows; elsewhere it reads once, few, many or a size class.

j_call,v_call,clone_size,d_call,cdr3_nt,cdr3_aa
TRBJ1-2,TRBV19,once,.,TGTGCCAGTAGTATCCGGGGGAGGGATGGCTACACCTTC,CASSIRGRDGYTF
TRBJ1-6,TRBV6-1,.,TRBD1,TGTGCCAGCAGTGAAGAGACGACAGGGAGCCTTGATTCACCCCTCCACTTT,CASSEETTGSLDSPLHF
TRBJ2-3,TRBV6-1,.,.,TGTGCCAGCACCCAAGGGAGGGGGAGAACAGATACGCAGTATTTT,CASTQGRGRTDTQYF
TRBJ2-1,TRBV7-9,.,.,TGTGCCAGCAGCTTAGCGGCAGGGCCAAGGGGTGAGCAGTTCTTC,CASSLAAGPRGEQFF
TRBJ2-7,TRBV7-8,.,TRBD2,TGTGCCAGCAGCTTAGCGCTGGCTAGCGGGGGGCCCACCCCCTACTTC,CASSLALASGGPTPYF
TRBJ2-2,TRBV9,.,.,TGTGCCAGCAGCTCGCTGACAGAGCAGAACACCGGGGAGCTGTTTTTT,CASSSLTEQNTGELFF
TRBJ2-3,TRBV11-3,.,TRBD1,TGTGCCAGCAGCTTAGGAAACGGACAGGGAAGCACAGATACGCAGTATTTT,CASSLGNGQGSTDTQYF
TRBJ1-1,TRBV7-8,.,.,TGTGCCAGCAGCCTGAAGGGGGGGATCACTGAAGCTTTCTTT,CASSLKGGITEAFF
TRBJ2-6,TRBV27,.,TRBD2,TGTGCCTCGGGGGGATCCGGGGCCAACGTCCTGACTTTC,CASGGSGANVLTF
TRBJ1-2,TRBV7-9,.,.,TGTGCCAGCAGCTCCAGCCGATACTCAAACTATGGCTACACCTTC,CASSSSRYSNYGYTF
TRBJ2-1,TRBV20-1,few,.,TGCAGTGGCATAAACTACAATGAGCAGTTCTTC,CSGINYNEQFF
TRBJ1-3,TRBV9,.,.,TGTGCCAGCAGCGTAGACAGACTTTACTCTGGAAACACCATATATTTT,CASSVDRLYSGNTIYF
TRBJ1-1,TRBV19,.,.,TGTGCCAGTAGTATAGGGACAGTGAACACTGAAGCTTTCTTT,CASSIGTVNTEAFF
TRBJ2-7,TRBV5-1,.,TRBD1,TGCGCCAGCAGCTTAGATGGACAGGGAATGGACTACGAGCAGTACTTC,CASSLDGQGMDYEQYF
TRBJ1-3,TRBV6-1,.,.,TGTGCCAGCAGAACCGAGACAGACACCATATATTTT,CASRTETDTIYF
TRBJ1-1,TRBV2,once,.,TGTGCCACCGGAGGACAGATGAACACTGAAGCTTTCTTT,CATGGQMNTEAFF
TRBJ1-6,TRBV9,once,.,TGTGCCAGCAGCGGAAGCAGGGTGGGGTCACCCCTCCACTTT,CASSGSRVGSPLHF
TRBJ2-6,TRBV2,.,.,TGTGCCAGCAGTCATGAAATAGGGTCTGGGGCCAACGTCCTGACTTTC,CASSHEIGSGANVLTF
TRBJ1-5,TRBV5-4,.,.,TGTGCCAGCAGCACAGACGCTAGCAATCAGCCCCAGCATTTT,CASSTDASNQPQHF
TRBJ1-1,TRBV7-3,.,.,TGTGCCAGCAGCTTCTCCACGAAGAACACTGAAGCTTTCTTT,CASSFSTKNTEAFF
TRBJ2-7,TRBV6-6,.,TRBD1,TGTGCCAGCAGTTACACAAGGACAGGGGGCTACGAGCAGTACTTC,CASSYTRTGGYEQYF
TRBJ1-1,TRBV28,.,.,TGTGCCAGCGGAAGGAGGGGTTTCGCGAACACTGAAGCTTTCTTT,CASGRRGFANTEAFF
TRBJ2-6,TRBV5-1,once,.,TGCGCCAGCAGCTTGATTCGGGGAACTGGGGCCAACGTCCTGACTTTC,CASSLIRGTGANVLTF
TRBJ2-1,TRBV7-3,.,.,TGTGCCAGCAGCTTTAAAAGTGGGGGGAAAGATGAGCAGTTCTTC,CASSFKSGGKDEQFF
TRBJ1-6,TRBV30,.,TRBD1,TGTGCCTGGAGGAAGGACAGGGGGCAACCCCTCCACTTT,CAWRKDRGQPLHF
TRBJ2-2,TRBV7-9,.,.,TGTGCCAGCAGCTCCACAGGGCTCACCGGGGAGCTGTTTTTT,CASSSTGLTGELFF
TRBJ2-5,TRBV7-2,once,TRBD2,TGTGCCAGCAGGAGCCTAGCGGGGTTGGAGACCCAGTACTTC,CASRSLAGLETQYF
TRBJ1-1,TRBV7-3,.,.,TGTGCCAGCAGCTTAAAAAAAAGGGCGAACACTGAAGCTTTCTTT,CASSLKKRANTEAFF
TRBJ2-3,TRBV4-3,.,TRBD2,TGCGCCAGCAGCCAGGGACTAGCGGGGGGGTCCGGGGCAGATACGCAGTATTTT,CASSQGLAGGSGADTQYF
TRBJ1-6,TRBV9,.,.,TGTGCCAGCAGCGCCCGGCCCGGGGTTGGGAATTCACCCCTCCACTTT,CASSARPGVGNSPLHF
TRBJ1-2,TRBV6-4,.,.,TGTGCCAGCAGTCAAAGGAATACAGGTTCCCCCGGTGGCTACACCTTC,CASSQRNTGSPGGYTF
TRBJ1-1,TRBV9,.,.,TGTGCCAGGACGGGCCCGAGAGTTTTCTTT,CARTGPRVFF
TRBJ1-2,TRBV9,.,.,TGTGCCAGCAGCGTCGGACAGAGCCCCAACTATGGCTACACCTTC,CASSVGQSPNYGYTF
TRBJ2-5,TRBV7-2,.,.,TGTGCCAGCAGCGAAGAGAGGGGGACAAAGGGAGAGACCCAGTACTTC,CASSEERGTKGETQYF
TRBJ1-2,TRBV6-1,.,.,TGTGCCAGCAGTGACACTCGGACAGAGGTTTATGGCTACACCTTC,CASSDTRTEVYGYTF